This T cell receptor beta chain came from a study of blood T cell repertoires in COVID-19. Turning to the study itself: The study drew acute and convalescent COVID-19 samples from the United States, Italy and Spain. PBMCs, B-cell-depleted T cells, or T cells provided the cDNA or gDNA that made up the material.

In the study's own analysis: Reference gene primer amplification yielded estimated nucleated cell counts. Clones were read by immunoSEQ multiplex PCR, and TCRdb kept only the in-frame ones, dropping some. D and trimming come from the DNA, and the V and J calls and clone size come from that table. The table includes just under 90,000 clones, 90% to 95% detected once. Unmatched junction bases numbered 3, after V lost 4 bases and J lost 6 bases. The CDR3 is made up of 14 amino acids. From germline, CDR1 is SGHKS and CDR2 YYEKEE (reference sequence). This rearrangement joins TRBV5-5 to TRBJ1-4, with 10 bases that match TRBD1. The sequence came from a man between 60 and 75 years old with acute or convalescent COVID-19. The sample was peripheral blood. CDR3 coding DNA: TGTGCCAGCAGCCCCGGGACAGGGGATGAAAAACTGTTTTTT. This encodes CASSPGTGDEKLFF.